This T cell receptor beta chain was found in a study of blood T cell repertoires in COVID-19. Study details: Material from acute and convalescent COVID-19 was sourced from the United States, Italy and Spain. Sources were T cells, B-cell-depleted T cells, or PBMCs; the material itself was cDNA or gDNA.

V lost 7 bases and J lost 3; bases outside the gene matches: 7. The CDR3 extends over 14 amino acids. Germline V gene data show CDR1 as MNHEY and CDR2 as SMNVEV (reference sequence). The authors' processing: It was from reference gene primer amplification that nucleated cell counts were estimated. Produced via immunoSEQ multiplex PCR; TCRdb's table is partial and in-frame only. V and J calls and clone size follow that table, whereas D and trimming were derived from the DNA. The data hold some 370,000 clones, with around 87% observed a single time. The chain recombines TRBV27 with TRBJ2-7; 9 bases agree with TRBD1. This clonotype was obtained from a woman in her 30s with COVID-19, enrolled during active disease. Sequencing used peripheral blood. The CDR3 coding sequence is TGTGCCAGCACTCCGGGACAGGGACTCTACGAGCAGTACTTC. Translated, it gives CASTPGQGLYEQYF.